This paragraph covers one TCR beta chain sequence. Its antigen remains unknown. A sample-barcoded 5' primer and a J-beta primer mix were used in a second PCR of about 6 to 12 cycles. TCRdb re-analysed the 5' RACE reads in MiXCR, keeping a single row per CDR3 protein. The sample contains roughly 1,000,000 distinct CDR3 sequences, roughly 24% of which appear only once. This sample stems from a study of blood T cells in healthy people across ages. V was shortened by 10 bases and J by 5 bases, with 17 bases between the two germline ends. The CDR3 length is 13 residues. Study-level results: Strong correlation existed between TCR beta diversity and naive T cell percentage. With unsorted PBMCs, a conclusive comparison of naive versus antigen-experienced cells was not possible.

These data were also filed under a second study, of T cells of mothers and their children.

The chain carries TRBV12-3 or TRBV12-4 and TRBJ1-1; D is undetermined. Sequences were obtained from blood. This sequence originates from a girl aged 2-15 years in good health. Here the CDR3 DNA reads TGTGCCATCTCTCTGGTGGGGTCGACTGAAGCTTTCTTT. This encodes CAISLVGSTEAFF.